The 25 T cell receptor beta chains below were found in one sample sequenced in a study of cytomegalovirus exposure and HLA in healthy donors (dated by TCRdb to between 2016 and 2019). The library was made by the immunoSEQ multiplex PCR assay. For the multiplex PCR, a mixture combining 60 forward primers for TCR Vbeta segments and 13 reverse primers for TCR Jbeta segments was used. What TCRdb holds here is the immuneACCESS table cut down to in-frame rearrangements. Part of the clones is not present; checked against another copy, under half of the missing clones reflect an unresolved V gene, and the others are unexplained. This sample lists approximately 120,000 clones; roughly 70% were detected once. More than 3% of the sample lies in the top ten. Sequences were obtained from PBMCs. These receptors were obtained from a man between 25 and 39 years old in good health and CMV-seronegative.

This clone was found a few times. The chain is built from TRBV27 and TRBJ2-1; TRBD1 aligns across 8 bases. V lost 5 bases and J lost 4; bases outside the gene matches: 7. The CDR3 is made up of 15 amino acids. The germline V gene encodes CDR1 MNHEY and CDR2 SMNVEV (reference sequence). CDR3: CASSLRGPTYNEQFF. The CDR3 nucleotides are TGTGCCAGCAGTCTCAGGGGGCCTACTTACAATGAGCAGTTCTTC.

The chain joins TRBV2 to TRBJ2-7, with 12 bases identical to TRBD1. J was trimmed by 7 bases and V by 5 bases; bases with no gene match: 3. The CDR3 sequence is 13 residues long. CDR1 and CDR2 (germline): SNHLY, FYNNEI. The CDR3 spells CASSRDRGREQYF. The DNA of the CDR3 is TGTGCCAGCAGTCGGGACAGGGGGCGTGAGCAGTACTTC.

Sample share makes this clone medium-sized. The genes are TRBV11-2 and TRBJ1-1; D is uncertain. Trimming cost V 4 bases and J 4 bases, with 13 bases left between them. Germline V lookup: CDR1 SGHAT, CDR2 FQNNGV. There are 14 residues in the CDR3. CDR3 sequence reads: CASSSDGSFTEAFF. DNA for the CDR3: TGTGCCAGCAGCTCGGACGGGAGTTTCACTGAAGCTTTCTTT. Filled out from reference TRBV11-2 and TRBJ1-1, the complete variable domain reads EAGVAQSPRYKIIEKRQSVAFWCNPISGHATLYWYQQILGQGPKLLIQFQNNGVVDDSQLPKDRFSAERLKGVDSTLKIQPAKLEDSAVYLCASSSDGSFTEAFFGQGTRLTVV.

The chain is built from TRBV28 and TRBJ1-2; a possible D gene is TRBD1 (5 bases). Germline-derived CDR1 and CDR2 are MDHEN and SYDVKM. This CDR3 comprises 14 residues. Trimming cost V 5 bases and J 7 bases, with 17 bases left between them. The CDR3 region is CASSPHPTVTGYTF. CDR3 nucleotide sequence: TGTGCCAGCAGTCCACACCCGACAGTGACTGGCTACACCTTC.

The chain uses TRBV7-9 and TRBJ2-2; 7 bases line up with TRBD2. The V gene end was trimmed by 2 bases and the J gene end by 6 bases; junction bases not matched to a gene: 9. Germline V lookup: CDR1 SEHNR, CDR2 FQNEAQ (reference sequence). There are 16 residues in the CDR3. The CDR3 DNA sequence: TGTGCCAGCAGCTTACCCAGCGGGGTATCTTCCGGGGAGCTGTTTTTT. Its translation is CASSLPSGVSSGELFF.

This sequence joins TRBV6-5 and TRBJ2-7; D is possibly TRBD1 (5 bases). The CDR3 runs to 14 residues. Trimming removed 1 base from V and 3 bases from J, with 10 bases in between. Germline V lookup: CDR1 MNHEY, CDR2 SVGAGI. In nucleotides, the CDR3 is TGTGCCAGCAGTTACTATGGGCAGGGCTACGAGCAGTACTTC. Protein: CASSYYGQGYEQYF.

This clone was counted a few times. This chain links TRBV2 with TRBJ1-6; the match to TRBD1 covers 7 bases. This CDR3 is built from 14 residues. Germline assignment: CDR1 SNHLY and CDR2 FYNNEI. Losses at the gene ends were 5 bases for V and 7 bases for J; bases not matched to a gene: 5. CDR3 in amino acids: CASSLDRDNSPLHF. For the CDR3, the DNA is TGTGCCAGCAGTCTAGACAGGGACAATTCACCCCTCCACTTT. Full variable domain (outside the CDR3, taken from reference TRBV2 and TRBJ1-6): EPEVTQTPSHQVTQMGQEVILRCVPISNHLYFYWYRQILGQKVEFLVSFYNNEISEKSEIFDDQFSVERPDGSNFTLKIRSTKLEDSAMYFCASSLDRDNSPLHFGNGTRLTVT.

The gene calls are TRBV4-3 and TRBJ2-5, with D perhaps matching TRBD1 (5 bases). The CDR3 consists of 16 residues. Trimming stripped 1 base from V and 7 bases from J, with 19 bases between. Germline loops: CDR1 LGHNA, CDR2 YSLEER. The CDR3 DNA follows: TGCGCCAGCAGCCAAGCGGCAGGGAATGGGCCGGCGACCCAGTACTTC. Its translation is CASSQAAGNGPATQYF.

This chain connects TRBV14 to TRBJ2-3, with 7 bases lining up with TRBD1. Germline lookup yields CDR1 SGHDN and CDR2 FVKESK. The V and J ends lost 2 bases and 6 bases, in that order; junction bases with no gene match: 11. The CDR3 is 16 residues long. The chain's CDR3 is CASSQFGQGEPDTQYF. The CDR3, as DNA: TGTGCCAGCAGCCAATTCGGGCAGGGGGAACCGGATACGCAGTATTTT.

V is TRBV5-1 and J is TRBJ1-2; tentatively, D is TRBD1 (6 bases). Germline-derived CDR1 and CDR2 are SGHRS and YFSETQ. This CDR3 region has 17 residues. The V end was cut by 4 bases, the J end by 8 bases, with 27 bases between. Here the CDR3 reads CASSMAGDGSSRQGYTF. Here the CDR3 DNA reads TGCGCCAGCAGCATGGCAGGGGATGGGAGCAGTAGGCAGGGCTACACCTTC.

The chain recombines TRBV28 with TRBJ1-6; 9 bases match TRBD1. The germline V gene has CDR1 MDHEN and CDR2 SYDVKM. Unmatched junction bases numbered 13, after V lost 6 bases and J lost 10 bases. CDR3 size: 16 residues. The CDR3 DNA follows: TGTGCCAGCAGCCAAAGGCCGGGACAGGGAAGGTCACCCCTCCACTTT. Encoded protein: CASSQRPGQGRSPLHF.

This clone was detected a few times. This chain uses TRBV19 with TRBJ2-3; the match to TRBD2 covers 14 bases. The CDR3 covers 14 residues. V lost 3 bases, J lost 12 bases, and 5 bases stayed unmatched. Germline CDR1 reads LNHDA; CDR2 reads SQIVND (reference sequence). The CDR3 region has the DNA TGTGCCAGTAGTATCCGGACTAGCGGGGGGCCTCAGTATTTT. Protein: CASSIRTSGGPQYF.

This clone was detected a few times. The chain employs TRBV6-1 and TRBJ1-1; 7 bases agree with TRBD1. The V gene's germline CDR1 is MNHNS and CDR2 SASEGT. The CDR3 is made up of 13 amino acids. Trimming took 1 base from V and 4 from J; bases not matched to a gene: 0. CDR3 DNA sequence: TGTGCCAGCAGTGAAGGGACAGGCACTGAAGCTTTCTTT. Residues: CASSEGTGTEAFF.

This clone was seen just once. The DNA of the CDR3 is TGCGCCAGCAGCTTCGACGGGGGGAACACTGAAGCTTTCTTT. As protein: CASSFDGGNTEAFF. The chain employs TRBV5-1 and TRBJ1-1; weak D call: TRBD1 (5 bases). The germline V and J ends were trimmed by 2 bases and 1 base, with 9 bases remaining between them. This CDR3 spans 14 amino acids. Germline CDR1 SGHRS, CDR2 YFSETQ.

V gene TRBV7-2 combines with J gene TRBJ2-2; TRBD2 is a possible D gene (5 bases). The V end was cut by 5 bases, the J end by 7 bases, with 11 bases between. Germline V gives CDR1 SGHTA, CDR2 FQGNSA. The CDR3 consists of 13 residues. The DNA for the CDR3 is TGTGCCAGCAGCCCTAGCACGTTCGGGGAGCTGTTTTTT. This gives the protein CASSPSTFGELFF. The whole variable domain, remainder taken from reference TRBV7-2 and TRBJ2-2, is GAGVSQSPSNKVTEKGKDVELRCDPISGHTALYWYRQSLGQGLEFLIYFQGNSAPDKSGLPSDRFSAERTGGSVSTLTIQRTQQEDSAVYLCASSPSTFGELFFGEGSRLTVL.

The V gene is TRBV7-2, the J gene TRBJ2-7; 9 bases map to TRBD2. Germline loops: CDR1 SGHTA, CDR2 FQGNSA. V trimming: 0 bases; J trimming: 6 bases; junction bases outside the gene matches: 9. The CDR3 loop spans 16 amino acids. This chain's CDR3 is CASSLAGAGGDFEQYF. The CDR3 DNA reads TGTGCCAGCAGCTTAGCGGGGGCGGGGGGGGATTTCGAGCAGTACTTC.

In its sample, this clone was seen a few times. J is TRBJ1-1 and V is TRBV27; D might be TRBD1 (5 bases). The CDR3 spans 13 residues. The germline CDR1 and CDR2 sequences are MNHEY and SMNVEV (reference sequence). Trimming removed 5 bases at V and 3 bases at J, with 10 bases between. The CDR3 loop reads CASSLEQDTEAFF. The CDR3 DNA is TGTGCCAGCAGTCTCGAACAGGACACTGAAGCTTTCTTT.

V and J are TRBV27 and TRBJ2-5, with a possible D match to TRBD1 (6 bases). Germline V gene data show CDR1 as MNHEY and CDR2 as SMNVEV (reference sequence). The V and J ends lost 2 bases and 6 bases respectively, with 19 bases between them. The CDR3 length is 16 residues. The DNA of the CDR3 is TGTGCCAGCAGTTTAGTGGGGGCGGGTGGGATACAGACCCAGTACTTC. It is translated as CASSLVGAGGIQTQYF.

The CDR3 DNA reads as TGCGCCAGCAGCCTCGGGGGGGCTAGAGGCTACGAGCAGTACTTC. This translates into CASSLGGARGYEQYF. V usage is TRBV4-1 and J usage is TRBJ2-7; 8 bases agree with TRBD2. Germline lookup yields CDR1 MGHRA and CDR2 YSYEKL. After removal of 4 bases from V and 3 bases from J, the junction contained 8 bases not matched to a gene. The CDR3 consists of 15 residues.

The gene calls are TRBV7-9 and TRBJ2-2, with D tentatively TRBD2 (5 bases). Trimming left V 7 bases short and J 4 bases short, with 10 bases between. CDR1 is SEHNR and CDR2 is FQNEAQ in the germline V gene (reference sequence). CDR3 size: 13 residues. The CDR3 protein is CASTPRGTGELFF. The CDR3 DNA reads TGTGCCAGCACCCCCCGGGGCACCGGGGAGCTGTTTTTT.

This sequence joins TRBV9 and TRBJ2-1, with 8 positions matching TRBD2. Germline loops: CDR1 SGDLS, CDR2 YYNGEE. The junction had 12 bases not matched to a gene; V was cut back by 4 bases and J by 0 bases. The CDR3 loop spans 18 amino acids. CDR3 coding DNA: TGTGCCAGCAGCCCTCGCGGCGGGGGGTTCGGCTCCTACAATGAGCAGTTCTTC. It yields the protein CASSPRGGGFGSYNEQFF.

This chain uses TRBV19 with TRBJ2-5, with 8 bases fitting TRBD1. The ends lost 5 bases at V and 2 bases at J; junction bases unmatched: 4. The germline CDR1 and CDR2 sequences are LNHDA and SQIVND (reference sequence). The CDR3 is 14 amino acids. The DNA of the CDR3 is TGTGCCAGTAGTTTTGGGACAGGACAAGAGACCCAGTACTTC. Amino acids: CASSFGTGQETQYF.

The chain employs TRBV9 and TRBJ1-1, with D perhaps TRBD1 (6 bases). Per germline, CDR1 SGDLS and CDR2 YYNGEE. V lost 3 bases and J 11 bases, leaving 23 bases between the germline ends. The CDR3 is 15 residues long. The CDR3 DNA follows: TGTGCCAGCAGCGAAACAGGGAGGGGGAAACGGAGGGCTTTCTTT. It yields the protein CASSETGRGKRRAFF.

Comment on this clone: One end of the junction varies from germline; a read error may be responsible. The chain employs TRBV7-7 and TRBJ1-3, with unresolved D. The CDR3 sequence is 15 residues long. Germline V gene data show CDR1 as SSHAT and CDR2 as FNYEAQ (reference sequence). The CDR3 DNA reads TGTGCTAGCAGCCGAGACGCTAGCTCTGGAAACACCATATATTTT. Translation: CASSRDASSGNTIYF.

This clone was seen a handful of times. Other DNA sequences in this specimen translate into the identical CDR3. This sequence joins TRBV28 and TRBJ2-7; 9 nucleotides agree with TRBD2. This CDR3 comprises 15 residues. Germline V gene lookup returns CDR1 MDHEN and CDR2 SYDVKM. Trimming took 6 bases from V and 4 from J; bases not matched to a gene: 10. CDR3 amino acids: CASRESGGIVYEQYF. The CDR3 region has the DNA TGTGCCAGCAGAGAGAGCGGGGGGATAGTTTACGAGCAGTACTTC.